The 17 T cell receptor beta chains below all came from one sample that was sequenced in a study of spatial heterogeneity in lung cancer. Time point described: sample taken at primary tumor resection. Whole RNA came from tumor, nontumor lung or frozen PBMC and was sequenced without being sorted. TCRdb re-called the 5' RACE reads through MiXCR, storing one row per CDR3 protein. The sample carries about 41,000 distinct CDR3 sequences, approximately 12% recorded once. Sequenced here: PBMCs, sampled at surgery. The receptors were sampled from a female donor with early-stage non-small cell lung cancer.

V usage is TRBV7-2 and J usage is TRBJ2-3, with TRBD1 matching over 7 bases. With V trimmed by 1 base and J by 4 bases, 2 bases remained unmatched. In germline, CDR1 is SGHTA, CDR2 FQGNSA. The CDR3 is 14 residues long. CDR3: CASSLEGAADTQYF. The CDR3 DNA reads TGTGCCAGCAGCTTAGAGGGGGCGGCAGATACGCAGTATTTT. Looking up the rest from reference TRBV7-2 and TRBJ2-3 gives the full variable domain: GAGVSQSPSNKVTEKGKDVELRCDPISGHTALYWYRQSLGQGLEFLIYFQGNSAPDKSGLPSDRFSAERTGGSVSTLTIQRTQQEDSAVYLCASSLEGAADTQYFGPGTRLTVL.

This clonotype turned up a few times. The rearrangement links TRBV5-4 to TRBJ1-2; 8 bases are a match to TRBD1. Germline CDR1 reads SGHNT; CDR2 reads YYREEE (reference sequence). The CDR3 runs 15 residues. The ends lost 4 bases at V and 5 bases at J; junction bases unmatched: 10. CDR3 loop: CASSLDRGVGYGYTF. The CDR3, as DNA: TGTGCCAGCAGCCTTGACAGGGGAGTTGGATATGGCTACACCTTC.

This clonotype occurred a few times. In nucleotides, the CDR3 is TGTGCCAGCAGCCTCCAGACAGGGGACACTGAAGCTTTCTTT. This gives the protein CASSLQTGDTEAFF. This sequence joins TRBV6-1 and TRBJ1-1; 8 positions match TRBD1. Germline V lookup: CDR1 MNHNS, CDR2 SASEGT. CDR3 length: 14 residues. V gave up 6 bases and J gave up 3 bases; unmatched junction bases: 6.

This clonotype has only a few counts. The gene calls are TRBV5-4 and TRBJ2-1, with D hard to call. V lost 0 bases and J lost 13, with 11 bases in between. The CDR3 has 12 amino acids. CDR1 and CDR2 from the germline V gene are SGHNT and YYREEE (reference sequence). CDR3 protein: CASSLDAGSQFF. CDR3 DNA: TGTGCCAGCAGCTTGGACGCCGGGTCTCAGTTCTTC.

The chain has TRBV29-1 and TRBJ2-1; D call uncertain. The CDR3 has 14 amino acids. The V end was cut by 5 bases, the J end by 7 bases, with 18 bases between. Germline values: CDR1 SQVTM, CDR2 ANQGSEA. CDR3 loop: CSVTLPSPGNEQFF. DNA of the CDR3: TGCAGCGTTACTTTGCCGAGCCCCGGGAATGAGCAGTTCTTC.

This clonotype was observed a handful of times. V is TRBV3-1 and J is TRBJ2-5, with D unclear. Germline assignment: CDR1 LGHDT and CDR2 YNNKEL (reference sequence). CDR3 size: 12 residues. V lost 4 bases and J 4 bases, leaving 7 bases between the germline ends. CDR3 region: CASSLNSETQYF. The CDR3 nucleotides read TGTGCCAGCAGCCTTAACTCAGAGACCCAGTACTTC.

Many counts were recorded for this clonotype. The V call is TRBV19, the J call TRBJ1-5; 8 nucleotides match TRBD1. Germline V lookup: CDR1 LNHDA, CDR2 SQIVND (reference sequence). V shed 6 bases and J 4 bases; nucleotides not matched to a gene: 11. The CDR3 contains 16 residues. For the CDR3, the DNA is TGTGCCAGTAGATCTGTAGACAGGGGAGGAAATCAGCCCCAGCATTTT. Translation: CASRSVDRGGNQPQHF.

This chain joins TRBV6-6 and TRBJ2-6; possibly TRBD1 for D (6 bases). Trimming took off 6 bases at V and 0 bases at J, with 15 bases between the two ends. This CDR3 region has 17 residues. CDR1 MNHNY and CDR2 SVGAGI come from the germline V gene (reference sequence). CDR3 protein: CASSKMTGSSGANVLTF. The CDR3 nucleotides are TGTGCCAGCAGCAAAATGACAGGAAGCTCTGGGGCCAACGTCCTGACTTTC.

This rearrangement joins TRBV6-5 to TRBJ1-6, with 8 positions matching TRBD1. This CDR3 region has 17 residues. Germline CDR1 reads MNHEY; CDR2 reads SVGAGI. The junction had 13 bases not matched to a gene; V was cut back by 2 bases and J by 10 bases. CDR3 loop: CASSYGLRGRGQSPLHF. Here the CDR3 DNA reads TGTGCCAGCAGTTACGGATTACGGGGCAGGGGGCAGTCACCCCTCCACTTT.

This clonotype was detected only a few times. The chain recombines TRBV7-8 with TRBJ2-7; either TRBD1 or TRBD2 may fit D (5 bases each). The V end lost 5 bases, the J end lost 0 bases, and 11 bases lay between the germline ends. Looked up from germline, CDR1 is SGHVS and CDR2 is FQNEAQ. The CDR3 contains 14 residues. The chain's CDR3 is CASSPGRFSYEQYF. The CDR3 region has the DNA TGTGCCAGCAGCCCGGGACGGTTCTCCTACGAGCAGTACTTC.

This clonotype was observed a handful of times. The chain combines TRBV18 with TRBJ1-1; 7 bases are a match to TRBD1. The germline gives CDR1 KGHSH, CDR2 LQKENI. The junction had 4 bases not matched to a gene; V was cut back by 2 bases and J by 7 bases. This CDR3 spans 13 amino acids. The CDR3 coding sequence is TGTGCCAGCTCACCAACAGGGGAGAGTGAAGCTTTCTTT. Protein sequence: CASSPTGESEAFF.

V and J are TRBV6-5 and TRBJ1-2; D is unclear. V was pared by 0 bases and J by 8 bases, with 13 bases between. Germline CDR1 MNHEY, CDR2 SVGAGI. The CDR3 length is 14 residues. The DNA of the CDR3 is TGTGCCAGCAGTTACTCTGGCAGTGCGGGGGGCTACACCTTC. It yields the protein CASSYSGSAGGYTF.

This chain uses TRBV12-3 or TRBV12-4 with TRBJ2-2; 8 bases align to TRBD1. The CDR3 covers 14 residues. The junction had 1 base not matched to a gene; V was cut back by 6 bases and J by 1 base. The CDR3 reads CASRGTGNTGELFF. The CDR3 nucleotides read TGTGCCAGCAGAGGGACAGGGAACACCGGGGAGCTGTTTTTT.

This clonotype was seen many times. The chain carries TRBV12-3 or TRBV12-4 and TRBJ1-1; D is undetermined. The CDR3 loop spans 13 amino acids. V shed 0 bases and J shed 6 bases, with 8 bases lying between them. CDR3 amino acids: CASSLAPGPEAFF. As DNA, the CDR3 is TGTGCCAGCAGTTTAGCGCCTGGTCCTGAAGCTTTCTTT.

The genes are TRBV6-2 or TRBV6-3 and TRBJ2-3, with a weak D call TRBD1 (6 bases). Deletions cut 8 bases from V and 9 bases from J, with 21 bases between. CDR1 and CDR2 from the germline V gene are MNHEY and SVGEGT. The CDR3 runs to 14 residues. The CDR3 nucleotides read TGTGCCAGCGCGACCGCGGCAGGGGCCCGGACGCAGTATTTT. It specifies CASATAAGARTQYF.

This clonotype was counted ten times or more. J is TRBJ2-3 and V is TRBV6-6; D remains ambiguous. The germline V gene encodes CDR1 MNHNY and CDR2 SVGAGI (reference sequence). There are 13 residues in the CDR3. Trimming left V 6 bases short and J 3 bases short, with 10 bases between. In DNA, the CDR3 is TGTGCCAGCAGCCGAGACGGGACAGATACGCAGTATTTT. Its translation is CASSRDGTDTQYF.

This rearrangement joins TRBV11-2 to TRBJ2-3, with 7 bases lining up with TRBD1. The germline V gene has CDR1 SGHAT and CDR2 FQNNGV. This CDR3 has 15 residues. Losses at the gene ends were 6 bases for V and 4 bases for J; bases not matched to a gene: 10. The CDR3 sequence is CASRDGAGGADTQYF. The CDR3 DNA reads as TGTGCCAGCAGGGATGGGGCAGGGGGTGCAGATACGCAGTATTTT.